This T cell receptor (beta chain) emerged from a study of T-cell reconstitution after alpha-beta-depleted transplantation in children. CDR3 length: 16 amino acids. V lost 4 bases to trimming and J lost 4 bases, with 13 bases between them. Germline-derived CDR1 and CDR2 are KGHDR and SFDVKD. Molecular barcoding with unique molecular identifiers was used for the TCRbeta library. TCRdb itself ran the PCR reads through MiXCR, one entry per CDR3 protein. The sample lists some 390,000 distinct CDR3 sequences; around 21% were seen once. This clonotype was detected ten times or more. J is TRBJ2-6 and V is TRBV24-1; possibly TRBD1 for D (6 bases). The receptor comes from a human donor who donated a stem cell graft to a child with acute myeloid leukemia. This material consisted of PBMCs from the stem cell graft donor, taken from the stem cell graft. The CDR3 DNA reads as TGTGCCACCAGTGACCACAGGGCAACCGGGGCCAACGTCCTGACTTTC. It yields the protein CATSDHRATGANVLTF.